The 10 T cell receptor beta chains reported below all come from one sample, sequenced in a study of human T cells and chemical hapten exposure. TCRdb itself ran the RACE reads through MiXCR, one entry per CDR3 protein. The sample lists fewer than 130,000 distinct CDR3 sequences; approximately 10% were seen once. Time point described: patch test 1, 2 weeks after DPC sensitization. Treatment in this sample: therapeutic diphenylcyclopropenone sensitization with weekly scalp DPC. Here the sequenced sample was whole blood, taken in connection with sensitization to the hapten diphenylcyclopropenone (DPC). Receptors were obtained from a woman aged 40 to 50 with alopecia areata. Some clones in this sample may be carry-over from other donors' samples.

CDR3 in amino acids: CASSQNGGGGYTF. CDR3 in DNA: TGCGCCAGCAGCCAAAACGGAGGGGGAGGCTACACCTTC. J is TRBJ1-2 and V is TRBV4-1; the D gene is possibly TRBD1 (6 bases). V shed 2 bases and J shed 8 bases, with 12 bases lying between them. This CDR3 comprises 13 residues. CDR1 and CDR2 from the germline V gene are MGHRA and YSYEKL.

The chain uses TRBV6-5 and TRBJ1-1; no clear D gene. In germline, CDR1 is MNHEY, CDR2 SVGAGI. Trimming removed 5 bases from V and 1 base from J, with 8 bases in between. This CDR3 spans 13 amino acids. The CDR3 here is CASSKVPNTEAFF. DNA of the CDR3: TGTGCCAGCAGTAAAGTACCGAACACTGAAGCTTTCTTT.

The chain carries TRBV12-3 or TRBV12-4 and TRBJ1-5; D is perhaps TRBD1 (5 bases). The ends were cut back, 6 bases at V and 1 base at J, with 13 bases in the middle. The CDR3 has 15 residues. The CDR3 sequence is CASSFIRDSNQPQHF. The CDR3 DNA reads as TGTGCCAGCAGCTTTATCCGGGACAGCAATCAGCCCCAGCATTTT.

Ten or more counts support this clonotype. The chain combines TRBV3-1 with TRBJ2-5, with a tentative D call TRBD2 (7 bases). Germline CDR1 LGHDT, CDR2 YNNKEL (reference sequence). Trimming cost V 4 bases and J 1 base, with 16 bases left between them. The CDR3 extends over 16 amino acids. The CDR3 here is CASSPLVGGGQETQYF. The CDR3 region has the DNA TGTGCCAGCAGCCCCCTGGTGGGAGGGGGCCAAGAGACCCAGTACTTC.

This clonotype occurred many times. J is TRBJ1-5 and V is TRBV19; D possibly corresponds to TRBD1 (6 bases). This CDR3 has 14 amino acids. Trimming cost V 3 bases and J 4 bases, with 10 bases left between them. Germline V gives CDR1 LNHDA, CDR2 SQIVND (reference sequence). The CDR3 nucleotides are TGTGCCAGTAGTATTGGGCAGGGGAATCAGCCCCAGCATTTT. It translates to CASSIGQGNQPQHF.

This chain joins TRBV28 and TRBJ2-7, with D perhaps given as TRBD1 or TRBD2 (5 bases each). The CDR3 is made up of 14 amino acids. V was clipped by 10 bases and J by 1 base, with 17 bases between them. The V gene's germline CDR1 is MDHEN and CDR2 SYDVKM. The DNA of the CDR3 is TGTGCCACCTCAGAAGGGACGGGGTCCTACGAGCAGTACTTC. It codes for CATSEGTGSYEQYF.

This clonotype was recorded a few times. The chain joins TRBV24-1 to TRBJ2-4; tentatively, D is TRBD1 (5 bases). The CDR3 has 14 residues. CDR1 KGHDR and CDR2 SFDVKD come from the germline V gene. The germline V and J ends were trimmed by 4 bases and 4 bases, with 10 bases remaining between them. CDR3 in DNA: TGTGCCACCAGTGAATCCGGACAAAAAAACATTCAGTACTTC. Translated: CATSESGQKNIQYF.

The chain links TRBV5-1 to TRBJ1-6; perhaps TRBD1 as D (5 bases). The CDR3 is 16 residues long. CDR1 SGHRS and CDR2 YFSETQ come from the germline V gene. Trimming pared 1 base from V and 8 bases from J, leaving 16 bases between. The DNA for the CDR3 is TGCGCCAGCAGCTTGCTCGACAGCGCTGGGGATTCACCCCTCCACTTT. Protein: CASSLLDSAGDSPLHF.

This clonotype occurred a few times. The rearrangement joins TRBV7-2 to TRBJ2-5; D unclear. The germline gives CDR1 SGHTA, CDR2 FQGNSA. The CDR3 has 16 residues. Trimming left V 2 bases short and J 5 bases short, with 18 bases between. CDR3 coding DNA: TGTGCCAGCAGCTTAAGCCTTACCGTTGGATCGGAGACCCAGTACTTC. It is translated as CASSLSLTVGSETQYF.

This clonotype appeared a few times. The chain has TRBV18 and TRBJ2-5; no clear D gene. The germline V and J ends were trimmed by 0 bases and 4 bases, with 6 bases remaining between them. This CDR3 comprises 13 residues. Germline V gives CDR1 KGHSH, CDR2 LQKENI. The CDR3 here is CASSPPRAETQYF. The CDR3 bases are TGTGCCAGCTCACCACCACGGGCAGAGACCCAGTACTTC.